These 5 T cell receptor beta chains share one sample of origin, sequenced in a study of cytomegalovirus exposure and HLA in healthy donors. It was with 60 Vbeta and 13 Jbeta primers that the PCR ran. This table comes from immunoSEQ multiplex PCR, and its TCRdb copy is limited to in-frame clones, with some not included. The sample includes some 180,000 clones, around 80% of them seen just once. The sequenced sample consisted of PBMCs. The receptors originated from a man between 18 and 29 years old in good health and CMV-seronegative.

This clone was seen only once. The chain recombines TRBV19 with TRBJ2-1, with 12 bases aligning to TRBD2. V shed 3 bases and J 4 bases; nucleotides not matched to a gene: 1. CDR1 is LNHDA, CDR2 SQIVND, per germline (reference sequence). This CDR3 has 15 amino acids. The chain's CDR3 is CASSMTSGSYNEQFF. As DNA, the CDR3 is TGTGCCAGTAGTATGACTAGCGGGAGTTACAATGAGCAGTTCTTC.

V and J are TRBV30 and TRBJ2-3, with 8 nucleotides matching TRBD2. With 3 bases clipped from V and 3 bases from J, the junction kept 8 bases outside the gene matches. CDR3 size: 15 residues. CDR1 is GTSNPN and CDR2 is SVGIG in the germline V gene (reference sequence). The CDR3 is CAWSPGASGTDTQYF. DNA for the CDR3: TGTGCCTGGAGCCCCGGGGCTAGCGGGACAGATACGCAGTATTTT.

J is TRBJ1-4 and V is TRBV28; D is unclear. Germline CDR1 reads MDHEN; CDR2 reads SYDVKM. The CDR3 runs 14 residues. V dropped 7 bases and J dropped 3 bases, with 12 bases sitting between them. CDR3 sequence reads: CASKIKRPNEKLFF. The CDR3 nucleotides are TGTGCCAGCAAGATTAAGCGGCCTAATGAAAAACTGTTTTTT. The complete variable domain, with remaining parts taken from reference TRBV28 and TRBJ1-4, reads DVKVTQSSRYLVKRTGEKVFLECVQDMDHENMFWYRQDPGLGLRLIYFSYDVKMKEKGDIPEGYSVSREKKERFSLILESASTNQTSMYLCASKIKRPNEKLFFGSGTQLSVL.

This sequence joins TRBV6-5 and TRBJ1-6; D unresolved. Germline assignment: CDR1 MNHEY and CDR2 SVGAGI. The CDR3 runs 16 residues. Trimming cost V 2 bases and J 9 bases, with 17 bases left between them. Here the CDR3 reads CASSYRETRGSSPLHF. The CDR3 nucleotides are TGTGCCAGCAGTTACCGGGAGACTCGAGGTAGTTCACCCCTCCACTTT.

This chain uses TRBV5-1 with TRBJ2-7, with D maybe TRBD1 (6 bases). Germline-derived CDR1 and CDR2 are SGHRS and YFSETQ. The CDR3 sequence is 15 residues long. V was trimmed by 0 bases and J by 3 bases, leaving 13 bases between them. This CDR3 reads CASSLETGPFYEQYF. Here the CDR3 DNA reads TGCGCCAGCAGCTTGGAAACAGGGCCCTTCTACGAGCAGTACTTC.